This T cell receptor beta chain appears in the sequencing data of a study of T-cell memory formation after mild COVID-19. Turning to the study itself: TCR clusters showed largely donor specificity. Study-level findings and limits: Day 15 to 85 contractors were CD4/CD8 balanced; later expanders leaned CD4+.

From germline, CDR1 is SQVTM and CDR2 ANQGSEA. This CDR3 has 15 residues. The germline V and J ends were trimmed by 3 bases and 3 bases, with 16 bases remaining between them. In TCRdb, the 5' RACE reads were re-called with MiXCR into one record per CDR3 protein. The sample includes roughly 500,000 distinct CDR3 sequences, roughly 20% of them seen just once. In regard to this clonotype: Its target is unknown.

What was sequenced was PBMCs or a T cell subset sorted from them (not recorded which). The genes are TRBV29-1 and TRBJ2-3, with D possibly being TRBD1 or TRBD2 (5 bases each). This clonotype originated in an adult woman who had mild COVID-19 (a few samples of this study predate the infection). Cell type and time point are not known. CDR3 coding DNA: TGCAGCGTTGAGGGGAGAGGGGTACCAACAGATACGCAGTATTTT. Translating gives CSVEGRGVPTDTQYF.